This TCR beta chain emerged from a study of CD8 T cells in Susac syndrome. In the case of this clonotype: Its specificity is not known.

Random-hexamer reverse transcription was applied to about 0.45 to 1 ug RNA. It was immunoSEQ multiplex PCR that amplified TCR beta CDR3 across 54 Vbeta and 13 Jbeta. TCRdb redid the calling of the immunoSEQ multiplex PCR reads with MiXCR, one entry per CDR3 protein. The sample includes approximately 180,000 distinct CDR3 sequences, about 94% of them seen just once. High-throughput TCR beta sequencing covered peripheral CD8+ and CD4+ T cells. Negative isolation yielded CD8+ and CD4+ T cells; FACS enriched TEMRA cells. Notes on the study in general: It was acknowledged in the study that the number of individuals who were included in its TCR sequencing and HLA analysis was relatively small.

Germline V gene sequence: CDR1 DFQATT, CDR2 SNEGSKA (reference sequence). V lost 1 base to trimming and J lost 7 bases, with 8 bases between them. The CDR3 spans 13 residues. V usage is TRBV20-1 and J usage is TRBJ1-6; D uncertain. This receptor was obtained from a human donor with multiple sclerosis. Sequenced material: CD4+ T cells from PBMCs. The CDR3 DNA reads TGCAGTGCTAGAGGGGTTCAGAATTCACCCCTCCACTTT. Translation: CSARGVQNSPLHF.